This record looks at one T cell receptor (beta chain) sequence and its context. The antigen is undetermined. This sample stems from a study of cytomegalovirus exposure and HLA in healthy donors. Across the whole study: The Caucasian-associated ancestry cluster held more than 80% of roughly 370 genotyped donors.

Both 60 Vbeta primers and 13 Jbeta primers went into the PCR. TCRdb keeps only in-frame clones here, not all; method: immunoSEQ multiplex PCR. In all, the sample yields 150,000 to 250,000 clones. The CDR3 covers 11 residues. Germline-derived CDR1 and CDR2 are SGHRS and YFSETQ. With 3 bases removed from V and 3 bases from J, the gap between germline ends came to 3 bases. Findings and caveats of the study: The study put roughly 160 TCR beta chains on its list as cytomegalovirus-associated.

The sequence derives from a boy younger than 18 in good health and CMV-seronegative. The chain is built from TRBV5-1 and TRBJ1-1; no firm D call. Source material: PBMCs. The CDR3 coding sequence is TGCGCCAGCAGCTCGGACACTGAAGCTTTCTTT. This encodes CASSSDTEAFF.